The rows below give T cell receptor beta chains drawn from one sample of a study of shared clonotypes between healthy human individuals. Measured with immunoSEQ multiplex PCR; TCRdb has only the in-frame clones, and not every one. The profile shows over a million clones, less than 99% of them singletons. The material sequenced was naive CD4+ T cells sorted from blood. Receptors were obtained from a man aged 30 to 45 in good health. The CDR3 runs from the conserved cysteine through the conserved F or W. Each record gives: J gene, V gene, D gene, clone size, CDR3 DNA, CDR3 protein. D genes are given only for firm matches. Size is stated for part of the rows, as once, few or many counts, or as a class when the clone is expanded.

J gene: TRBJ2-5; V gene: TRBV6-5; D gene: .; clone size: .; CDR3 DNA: TGTGCCAGCAGTGATACTAGAGAGACCCAGTACTTC; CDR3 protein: CASSDTRETQYF
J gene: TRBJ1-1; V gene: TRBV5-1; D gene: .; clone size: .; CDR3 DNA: TGCGCCAGCAGCTACCACAGGGTTGCCACTGAAGCTTTCTTT; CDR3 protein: CASSYHRVATEAFF
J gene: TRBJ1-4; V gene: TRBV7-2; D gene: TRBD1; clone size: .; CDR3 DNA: TGTGCCAGCAGCTTAGCTTGGGGACAGGGAGGGGAAAAACTGTTTTTT; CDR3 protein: CASSLAWGQGGEKLFF
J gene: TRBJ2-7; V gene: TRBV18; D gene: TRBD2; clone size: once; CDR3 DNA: TGTGCCAGCTCACCAAAGGGACTAGTCAGCTCCTACGAGCAGTACTTC; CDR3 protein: CASSPKGLVSSYEQYF
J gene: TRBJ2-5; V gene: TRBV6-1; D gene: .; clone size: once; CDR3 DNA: TGTGCCAGCCTTATCAACTTCAAAGAGACCCAGTACTTC; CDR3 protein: CASLINFKETQYF
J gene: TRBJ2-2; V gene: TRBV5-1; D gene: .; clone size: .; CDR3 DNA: TGCGCCAGCAGCTTTGAAGGCGCCGGGGAGCTGTTTTTT; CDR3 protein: CASSFEGAGELFF
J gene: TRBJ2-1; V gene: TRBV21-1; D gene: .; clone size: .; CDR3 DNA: TGTGCCAGCAGTCCCAAATACAATGAGCAGTTCTTC; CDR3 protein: CASSPKYNEQFF
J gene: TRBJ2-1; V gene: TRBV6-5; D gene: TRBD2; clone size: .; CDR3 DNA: TGTGCCAGCAATAGAGCGGGAGTACCCAATGAGCAGTTCTTC; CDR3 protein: CASNRAGVPNEQFF
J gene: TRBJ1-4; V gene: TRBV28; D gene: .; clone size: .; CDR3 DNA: TGTGCCAGCAGTCCATTCCGGGACAACAATGAAAAACTGTTTTTT; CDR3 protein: CASSPFRDNNEKLFF
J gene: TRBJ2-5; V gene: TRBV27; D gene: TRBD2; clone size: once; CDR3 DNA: TGTGCCAGCAGTTTCTACAGAGCGGGGCAAGAGACCCAGTACTTC; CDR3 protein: CASSFYRAGQETQYF
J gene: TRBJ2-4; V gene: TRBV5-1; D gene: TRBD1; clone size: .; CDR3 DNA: TGCGCCAGCAGCTCAGGGACAGGGGTTAAAAACATTCAGTACTTC; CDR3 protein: CASSSGTGVKNIQYF
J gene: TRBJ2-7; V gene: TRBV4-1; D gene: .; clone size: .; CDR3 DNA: TGCGCCAGCAGCCAAGCCGGGGGGCAGGACTACGAGCAGTACTTC; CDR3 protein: CASSQAGGQDYEQYF
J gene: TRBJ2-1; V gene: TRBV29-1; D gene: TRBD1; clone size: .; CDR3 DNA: TGCAGCGTTGAAAGACAGGGTGGCGAGCAGTTCTTC; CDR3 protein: CSVERQGGEQFF
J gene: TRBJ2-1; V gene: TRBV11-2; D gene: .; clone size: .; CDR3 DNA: TGTGCCAGCAGCAGTAACAGGGAACTTGAGCAGTTCTTC; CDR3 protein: CASSSNRELEQFF
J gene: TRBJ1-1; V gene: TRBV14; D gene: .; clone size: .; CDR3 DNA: TGTGCCAGCAGCCAAGAAGGCCGCCCAGGCGGAGCTTTCTTT; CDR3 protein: CASSQEGRPGGAFF
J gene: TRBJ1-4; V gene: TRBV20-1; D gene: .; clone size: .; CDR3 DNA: TGCAGTGTTTGGAATGAAAAACTGTTTTTT; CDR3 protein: CSVWNEKLFF
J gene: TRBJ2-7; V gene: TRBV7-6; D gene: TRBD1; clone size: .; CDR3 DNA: TGTGCCAGCAGCCCAACCGGGCAGGGGGTCGAGCAGTACTTC; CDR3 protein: CASSPTGQGVEQYF
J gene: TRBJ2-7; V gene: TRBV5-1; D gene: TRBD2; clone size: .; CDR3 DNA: TGCGCCAGCAGCTGGACTAGCGGGGCAACCTACGAGCAGTACTTC; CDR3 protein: CASSWTSGATYEQYF
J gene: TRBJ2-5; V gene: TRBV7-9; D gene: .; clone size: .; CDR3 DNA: TGTGCCAGCAGCTTAACAACAGGGTCGGAGACCCAGTACTTC; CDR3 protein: CASSLTTGSETQYF
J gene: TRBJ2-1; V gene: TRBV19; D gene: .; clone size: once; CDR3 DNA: TGTGCCAGTAGTATAGGAGCGAGTGTCCCTGAGCAGTTCTTC; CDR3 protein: CASSIGASVPEQFF
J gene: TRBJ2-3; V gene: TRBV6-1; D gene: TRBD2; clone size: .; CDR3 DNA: TGTGCCAGCAGTGAATTAGTCGGGAGGGGCACAGATACGCAGTATTTT; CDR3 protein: CASSELVGRGTDTQYF
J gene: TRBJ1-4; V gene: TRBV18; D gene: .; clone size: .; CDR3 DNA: TGTGCCAGCTCACCAGGAAGTGGGGGTGAAAAACTGTTTTTT; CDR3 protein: CASSPGSGGEKLFF
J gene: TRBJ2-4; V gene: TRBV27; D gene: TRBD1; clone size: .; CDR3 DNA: TGTGCCAGCAGTTTAGCCAGGGGGCTCCTATCCAAAAACATTCAGTACTTC; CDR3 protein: CASSLARGLLSKNIQYF
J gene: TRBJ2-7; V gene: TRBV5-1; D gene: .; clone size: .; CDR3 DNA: TGCGCCAGCAGCTTTTCGGGCGAGCAGTACTTC; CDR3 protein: CASSFSGEQYF
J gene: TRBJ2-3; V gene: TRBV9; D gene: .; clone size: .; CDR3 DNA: TGTGCCAGCAGCCTCCCAGGTAGGGGGGCAGATACGCAGTATTTT; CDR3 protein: CASSLPGRGADTQYF
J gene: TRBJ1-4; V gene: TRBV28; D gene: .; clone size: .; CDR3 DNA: TGTGCCAGCAGTTTGGTTGAAAAACTGTTTTTT; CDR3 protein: CASSLVEKLFF
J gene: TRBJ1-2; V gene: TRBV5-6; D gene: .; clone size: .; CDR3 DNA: TGTGCCAGCAGACCCAAAGGACAGACCGCTAACTATGGCTACACCTTC; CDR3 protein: CASRPKGQTANYGYTF
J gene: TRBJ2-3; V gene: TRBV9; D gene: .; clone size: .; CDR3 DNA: TGTGCCAGCAGCGTAGAGGCGTGGACAGCAGCTAGCACAGATACGCAGTATTTT; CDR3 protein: CASSVEAWTAASTDTQYF
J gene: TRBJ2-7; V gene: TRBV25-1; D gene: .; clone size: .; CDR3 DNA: TGTGCCAGCAGTGGGGGGGCCTCCTACGAGCAGTACTTC; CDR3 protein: CASSGGASYEQYF
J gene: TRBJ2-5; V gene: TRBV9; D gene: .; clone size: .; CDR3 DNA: TGTGCCAGCAGCGCCCAAGCCGTAGAAGAGACCCAGTACTTC; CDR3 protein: CASSAQAVEETQYF
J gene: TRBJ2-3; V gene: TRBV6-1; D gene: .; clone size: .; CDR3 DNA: TGTGCCAGCAGTGAGGGCCGGTGGGGCACAGATACGCAGTATTTT; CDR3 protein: CASSEGRWGTDTQYF
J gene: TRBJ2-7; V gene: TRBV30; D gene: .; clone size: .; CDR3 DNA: TGTGCCTGGAGTGGAGTGGGGCAGGGATTAGTCCGCGAGCAGTACTTC; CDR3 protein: CAWSGVGQGLVREQYF
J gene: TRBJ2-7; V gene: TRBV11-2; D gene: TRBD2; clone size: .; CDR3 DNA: TGTGCCAGCAGCCAAATCAGCGGGAGAGGGAGCTACGAGCAGTACTTC; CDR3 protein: CASSQISGRGSYEQYF
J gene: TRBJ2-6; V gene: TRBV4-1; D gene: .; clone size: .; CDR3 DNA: TGCGCCAGCAGCCACAAACAAAGGGTCGGCTCTGGGGCCAACGTCCTGACTTTC; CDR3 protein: CASSHKQRVGSGANVLTF
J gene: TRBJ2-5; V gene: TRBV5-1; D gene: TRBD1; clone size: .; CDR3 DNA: TGCGCCAGCAGCTTGAGGGGGCGAGAGACCCAGTACTTC; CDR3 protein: CASSLRGRETQYF
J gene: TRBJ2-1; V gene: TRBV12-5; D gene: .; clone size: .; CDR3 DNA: TGTGCTAGTGGACCAGGGATATTGGACTACAATGAGCAGTTCTTC; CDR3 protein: CASGPGILDYNEQFF
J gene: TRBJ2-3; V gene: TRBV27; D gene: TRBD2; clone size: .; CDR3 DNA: TGTGCCAGCAGTTTAATAGGGAGGGCAGATACGCAGTATTTT; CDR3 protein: CASSLIGRADTQYF
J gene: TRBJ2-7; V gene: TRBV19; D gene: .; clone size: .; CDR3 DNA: TGTGCCAGTAGTATACTCGATAGGACCTACGAGCAGTACTTC; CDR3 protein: CASSILDRTYEQYF
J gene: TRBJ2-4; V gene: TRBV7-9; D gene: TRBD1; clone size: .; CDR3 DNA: TGTGCCAGCAGCTTCGGGGACAGGGAACAGTACTTC; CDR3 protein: CASSFGDREQYF
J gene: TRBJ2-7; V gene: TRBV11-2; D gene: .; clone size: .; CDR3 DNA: TGTGCCAGCAGCGTTATGCGAAACTCCTTCTCCTACGAGCAGTACTTC; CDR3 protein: CASSVMRNSFSYEQYF
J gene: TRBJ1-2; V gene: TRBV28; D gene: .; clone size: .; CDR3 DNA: TGTGCCAGCAGTCCAACAGGGCAAGCTAACTATGGCTACACCTTC; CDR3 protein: CASSPTGQANYGYTF
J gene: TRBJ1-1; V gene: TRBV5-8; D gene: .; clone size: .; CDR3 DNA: TGTGCCAGCAGCTTGGCCCTCTCCTCTTTCTTT; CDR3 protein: CASSLALSSFF
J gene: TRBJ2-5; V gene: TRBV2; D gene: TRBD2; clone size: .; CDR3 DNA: TGTGCCAGCAGCGGACTAGCGGAAGAGACCCAGTACTTC; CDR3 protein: CASSGLAEETQYF
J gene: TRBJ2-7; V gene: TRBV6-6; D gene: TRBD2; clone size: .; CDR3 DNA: TGTGCCAGCAGGAAACTAGCGGGGGCTTCCTACGAGCAGTACTTC; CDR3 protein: CASRKLAGASYEQYF
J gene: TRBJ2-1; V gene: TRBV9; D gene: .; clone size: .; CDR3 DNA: TGTGCCAGCAGCGTAGAGAGTCGAAACAATGAGCAGTTCTTC; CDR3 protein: CASSVESRNNEQFF
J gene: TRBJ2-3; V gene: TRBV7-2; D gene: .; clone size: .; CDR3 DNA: TGTGCCAGCAGCTTAGCGGGAGCCACAGATACGCAGTATTTT; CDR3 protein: CASSLAGATDTQYF
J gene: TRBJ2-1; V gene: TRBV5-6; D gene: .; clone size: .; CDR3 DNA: TGTGCCAGCACCAACGGTCCACAGAACAATGAGCAGTTCTTC; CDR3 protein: CASTNGPQNNEQFF
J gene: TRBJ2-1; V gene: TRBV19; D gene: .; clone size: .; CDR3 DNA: TGTGCCAGTAAGGGGACCAAAACCTACAATGAGCAGTTCTTC; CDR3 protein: CASKGTKTYNEQFF
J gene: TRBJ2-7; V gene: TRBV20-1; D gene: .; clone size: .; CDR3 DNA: TGCAGTGCTGCCCCCTACGAGCAGTACTTC; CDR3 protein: CSAAPYEQYF
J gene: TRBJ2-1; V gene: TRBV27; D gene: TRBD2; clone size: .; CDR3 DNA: TGTGCCGCAACCACCCCCCCGTTCGCGGGAGTATTAAATGAGCAGTTCTTC; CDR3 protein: CAATTPPFAGVLNEQFF
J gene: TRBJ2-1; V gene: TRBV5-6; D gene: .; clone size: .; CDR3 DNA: TGTGCCAGCAGCTTGGAGGGTAGCGGATACAATGAGCAGTTCTTC; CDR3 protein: CASSLEGSGYNEQFF
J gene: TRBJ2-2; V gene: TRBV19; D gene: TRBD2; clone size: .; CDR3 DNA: TGTGCCAGTAAGCCTAGCGGGATAAGTACCGGGGAGCTGTTTTTT; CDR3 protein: CASKPSGISTGELFF
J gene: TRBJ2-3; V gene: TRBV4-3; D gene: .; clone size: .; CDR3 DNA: TGCGCCAGCAGCCAAGCCCAGTCTCCGCGCACAGATACGCAGTATTTT; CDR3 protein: CASSQAQSPRTDTQYF
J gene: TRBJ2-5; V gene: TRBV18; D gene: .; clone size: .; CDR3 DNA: TGTGCCAGCTCACCACCGGCAAAAGAGACCCAGTACTTC; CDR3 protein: CASSPPAKETQYF
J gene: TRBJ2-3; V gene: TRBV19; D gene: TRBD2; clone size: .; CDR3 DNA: TGTGCCAGTAGCGGACTAGCGGCAGATACGCAGTATTTT; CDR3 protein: CASSGLAADTQYF